This is a list of T cell receptor beta chains from one sample in a study of blood T cell repertoires in COVID-19. Some clones are missing from TCRdb's copy, which holds only in-frame ones; the method was immunoSEQ multiplex PCR. Of 250,000 to 300,000 clones in the sample, around 81% were seen once. Sequencing was carried out using peripheral blood. The receptors come from a woman aged 55-70 years with active or convalescent COVID-19. CDR3s include the opening cysteine and the closing phenylalanine or tryptophan. The D gene is left open where the match is weak. Only part of the rows carry a size: once, few, many, or a class if the clone is expanded.

d_gene,abundance,v_gene,j_gene,CDR3nt,CDR3aa
-,few,TRBV11-2,TRBJ1-1,TGTGCCAGCAGCCCAGATGGGAGGTACACTGAAGCTTTCTTT,CASSPDGRYTEAFF
-,-,TRBV9,TRBJ1-2,TGTGCCAGCAGCGTAGTGGCAGGGGCCTTCTATGGCTACACCTTC,CASSVVAGAFYGYTF
TRBD1,few,TRBV14,TRBJ2-2,TGTGCCAGCAGCCGCGGGACAGGGGGCGCGGGCACCGGGGAGCTGTTTTTT,CASSRGTGGAGTGELFF
-,-,TRBV12-3/TRBV12-4,TRBJ1-1,TGTGCCAGCAGCTTCATTAGCACTGAAGCTTTCTTT,CASSFISTEAFF
TRBD1,-,TRBV3-1/TRBV3-2,TRBJ1-4,TGTGCCAGCAGCCTCGGACAGGTCGAGGAAAAACTGTTTTTT,CASSLGQVEEKLFF
TRBD1,-,TRBV27,TRBJ1-2,TGTGCCAGCAGTTTAGGCCCACTCCTACAGGGGGCGTATGGCTACACCTTC,CASSLGPLLQGAYGYTF
TRBD2,-,TRBV11-1,TRBJ2-1,TGTGCCAGCAGAAACCGGGGGGGAAGCAATGAGCAGTTCTTC,CASRNRGGSNEQFF
TRBD1,-,TRBV11-2,TRBJ1-2,TGTGCCAGCAGATACTCGACCGGGACAGCTAACTATGGCTACACCTTC,CASRYSTGTANYGYTF
TRBD2,-,TRBV5-1,TRBJ2-3,TGCGCCAGCAATGTACTAGCGGGGCCTCGAGGCACAGATACGCAGTATTTT,CASNVLAGPRGTDTQYF
-,-,TRBV10-2,TRBJ1-3,TGCGCCAGCAGTGAGCAGGGGAACTCTGGAAACACCATATATTTT,CASSEQGNSGNTIYF
TRBD2,-,TRBV2,TRBJ2-3,TGTGCCAGCAGGTTTCCACTAGCGGGGGAGCTAACAGATACGCAGTATTTT,CASRFPLAGELTDTQYF
TRBD1,-,TRBV6-5,TRBJ1-2,TGTGCCAGCAGCTGGGACAGCGGGAGAGGTGGCTACACCTTC,CASSWDSGRGGYTF
TRBD1,-,TRBV7-2,TRBJ1-2,TGTGCCAGCAGCTTAATTACTCGACAGGGAATCTACACCTTC,CASSLITRQGIYTF
-,-,TRBV19,TRBJ2-3,TGTGCCAGTAGTATAACCCTCCCAGGGGCTAGCACAGATACGCAGTATTTT,CASSITLPGASTDTQYF
TRBD1,-,TRBV27,TRBJ2-7,TGTGCCAGCAGCGAATTCAGGACAGGGGAAGACGAGCAGTACTTC,CASSEFRTGEDEQYF
-,-,TRBV5-5,TRBJ2-7,TGTGCCAGCAGCCGTCCTAGTGGTCACGAGCAGTACTTC,CASSRPSGHEQYF
-,-,TRBV6-1,TRBJ1-3,TGTGCCAGCAGTGAAAGCCCGGGCTCTGGAAACACCATATATTTT,CASSESPGSGNTIYF
TRBD2,-,TRBV5-1,TRBJ2-3,TGCGCCAGCAGCTTGTGGGCGGGGGGCGATACGCAGTATTTT,CASSLWAGGDTQYF
-,few,TRBV20-1,TRBJ2-7,TGCAGTGCTAGAGATCCATACGAGCAGTACTTC,CSARDPYEQYF
-,few,TRBV6-5,TRBJ2-2,TGTGCCAGCAGGGACTATCGGGGGACCGGGGAGCTGTTTTTT,CASRDYRGTGELFF
TRBD1,-,TRBV9,TRBJ2-7,TGTGCCAGCAGCGCCTCCGGGACAGGGGGCTACGAGCAGTACTTC,CASSASGTGGYEQYF
TRBD1,few,TRBV6-1,TRBJ1-2,TGTGCCAGCAGTGAGGGGGGACAGGGGTTTGGCTACACCTTC,CASSEGGQGFGYTF